This T cell receptor beta chain appears in the sequencing data of a study of cytomegalovirus exposure and HLA in healthy donors. Regarding the study as a whole: Cytomegalovirus association was assigned to about 150 TCR beta chains. When analyzed later, a missense DCLRE1C variant was found to be linked to TCR beta V- and J-gene trimming. Analyzed later, association rates of TCRs varied across HLA loci, with DRB1 most and HLA-C fewest. Donor immune exposure was known only as CMV serostatus.

Looked up from germline, CDR1 is SGHRS and CDR2 is YFSETQ. The length of the CDR3 is 15 residues. V lost 4 bases to trimming and J lost 5 bases; unmatched junction nucleotides: 7. The study ran its PCR with 60 Vbeta and 13 Jbeta primers. Here immunoSEQ multiplex PCR was the method, and the copy in TCRdb shows in-frame clones only, minus some. The profile shows 130,000 or so clones, 75% to 90% of them singletons. For this clone: Its antigen is not identified.

The specimen was PBMCs. The V and J genes are TRBV5-1 and TRBJ1-1, with 11 bases that match TRBD1. The source of this sequence is a man aged 30 to 39 in good health and CMV-seronegative. CDR3 region: CASSEDRGLRTEAFF. In nucleotides, the CDR3 is TGCGCCAGCAGCGAGGACAGGGGGCTGAGGACTGAAGCTTTCTTT.